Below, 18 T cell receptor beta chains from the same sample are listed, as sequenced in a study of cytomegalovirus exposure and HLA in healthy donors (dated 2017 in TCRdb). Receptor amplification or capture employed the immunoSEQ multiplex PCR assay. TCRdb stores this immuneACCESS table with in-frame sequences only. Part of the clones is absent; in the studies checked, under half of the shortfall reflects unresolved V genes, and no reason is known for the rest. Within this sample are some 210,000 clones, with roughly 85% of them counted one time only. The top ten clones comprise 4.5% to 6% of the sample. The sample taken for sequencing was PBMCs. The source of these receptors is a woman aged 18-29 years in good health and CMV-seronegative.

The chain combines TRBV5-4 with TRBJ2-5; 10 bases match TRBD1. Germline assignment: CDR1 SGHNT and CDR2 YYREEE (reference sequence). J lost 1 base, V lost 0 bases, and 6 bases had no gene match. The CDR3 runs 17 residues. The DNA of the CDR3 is TGTGCCAGCAGCTTGGGGGACAGGGGCTACCCCCAAGAGACCCAGTACTTC. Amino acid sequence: CASSLGDRGYPQETQYF.

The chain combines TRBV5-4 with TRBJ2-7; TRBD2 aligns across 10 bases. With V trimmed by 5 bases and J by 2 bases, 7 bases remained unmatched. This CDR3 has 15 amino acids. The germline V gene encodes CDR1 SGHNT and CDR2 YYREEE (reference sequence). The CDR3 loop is CASSSGTSDPYEQYF. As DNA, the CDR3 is TGTGCCAGCAGTTCCGGGACTAGCGATCCCTACGAGCAGTACTTC.

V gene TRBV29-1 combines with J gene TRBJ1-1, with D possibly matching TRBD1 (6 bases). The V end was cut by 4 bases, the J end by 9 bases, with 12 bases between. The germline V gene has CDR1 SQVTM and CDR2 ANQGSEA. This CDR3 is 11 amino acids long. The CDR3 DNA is TGCAGCGTTGTGGACAGCGGCAAAGCTTTCTTT. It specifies CSVVDSGKAFF.

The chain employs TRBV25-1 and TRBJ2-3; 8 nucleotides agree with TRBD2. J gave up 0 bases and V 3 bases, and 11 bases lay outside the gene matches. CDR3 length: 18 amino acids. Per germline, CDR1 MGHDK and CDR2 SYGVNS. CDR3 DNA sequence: TGTGCCAGCAGTGACCGTCGGACTAGCTGGTTTAGCACAGATACGCAGTATTTT. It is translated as CASSDRRTSWFSTDTQYF.

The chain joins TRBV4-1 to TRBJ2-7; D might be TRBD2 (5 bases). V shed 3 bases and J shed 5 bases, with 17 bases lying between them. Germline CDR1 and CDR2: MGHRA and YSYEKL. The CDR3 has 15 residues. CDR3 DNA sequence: TGCGCCAGCAGCCAGTCAAGTGGGAGTCTAGACGAGCAGTACTTC. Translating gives CASSQSSGSLDEQYF.

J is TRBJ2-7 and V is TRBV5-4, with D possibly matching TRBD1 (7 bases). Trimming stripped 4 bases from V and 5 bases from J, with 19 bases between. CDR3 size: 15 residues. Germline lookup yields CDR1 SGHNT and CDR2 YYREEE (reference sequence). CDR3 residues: CASSPGGSDGHEQYF. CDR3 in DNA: TGTGCCAGCAGCCCAGGGGGGAGCGATGGCCACGAGCAGTACTTC.

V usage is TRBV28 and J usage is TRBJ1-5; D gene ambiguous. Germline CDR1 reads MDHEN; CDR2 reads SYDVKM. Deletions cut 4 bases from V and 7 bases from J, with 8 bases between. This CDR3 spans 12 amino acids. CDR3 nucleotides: TGTGCCAGCAGTTCCAACCGACAGCCCCAGCATTTT. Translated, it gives CASSSNRQPQHF. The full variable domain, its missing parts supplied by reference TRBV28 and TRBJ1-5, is DVKVTQSSRYLVKRTGEKVFLECVQDMDHENMFWYRQDPGLGLRLIYFSYDVKMKEKGDIPEGYSVSREKKERFSLILESASTNQTSMYLCASSSNRQPQHFGDGTRLSIL.

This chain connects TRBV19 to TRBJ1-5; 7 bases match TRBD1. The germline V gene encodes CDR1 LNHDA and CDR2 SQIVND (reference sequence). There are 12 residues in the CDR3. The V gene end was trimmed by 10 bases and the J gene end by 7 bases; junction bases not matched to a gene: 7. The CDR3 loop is CATRQGGQPQHF. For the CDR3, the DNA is TGTGCCACAAGACAGGGCGGACAGCCCCAGCATTTT.

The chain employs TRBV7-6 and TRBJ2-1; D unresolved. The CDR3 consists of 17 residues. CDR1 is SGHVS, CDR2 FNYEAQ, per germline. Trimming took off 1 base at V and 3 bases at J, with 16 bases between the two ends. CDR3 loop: CASSLVHGPELYNEQFF. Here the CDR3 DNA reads TGTGCCAGCAGCTTAGTTCACGGTCCAGAGCTCTACAATGAGCAGTTCTTC.

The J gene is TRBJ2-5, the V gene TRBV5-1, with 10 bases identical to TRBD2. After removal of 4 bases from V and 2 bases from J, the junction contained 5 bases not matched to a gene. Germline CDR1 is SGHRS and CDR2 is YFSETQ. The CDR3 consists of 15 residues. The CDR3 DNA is TGCGCCAGCAGCAGGCTAGCGGGGGCACAAGAGACCCAGTACTTC. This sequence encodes CASSRLAGAQETQYF.

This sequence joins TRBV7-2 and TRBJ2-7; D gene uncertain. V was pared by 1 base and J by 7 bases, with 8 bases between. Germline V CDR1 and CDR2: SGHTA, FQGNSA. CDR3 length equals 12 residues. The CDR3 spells CASSLGLGEQYF. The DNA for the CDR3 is TGTGCCAGCAGCTTAGGGTTGGGGGAGCAGTACTTC.

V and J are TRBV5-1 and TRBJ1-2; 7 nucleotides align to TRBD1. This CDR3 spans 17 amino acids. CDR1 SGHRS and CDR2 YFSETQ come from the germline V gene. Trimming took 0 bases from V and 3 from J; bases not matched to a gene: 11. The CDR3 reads CASSLAWNRGYDYGYTF. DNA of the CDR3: TGCGCCAGCAGCTTGGCCTGGAACAGGGGATACGACTATGGCTACACCTTC.

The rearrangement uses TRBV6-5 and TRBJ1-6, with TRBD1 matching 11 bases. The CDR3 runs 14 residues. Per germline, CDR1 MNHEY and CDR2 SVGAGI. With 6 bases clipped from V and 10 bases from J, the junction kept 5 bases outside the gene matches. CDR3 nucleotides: TGTGCCAGCAGGGGCGGGACAGGGGGATCACCCCTCCACTTT. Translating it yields CASRGGTGGSPLHF.

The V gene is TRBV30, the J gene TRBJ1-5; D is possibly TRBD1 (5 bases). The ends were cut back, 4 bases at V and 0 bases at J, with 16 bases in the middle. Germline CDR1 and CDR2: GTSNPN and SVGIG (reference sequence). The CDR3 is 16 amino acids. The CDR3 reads CAWTIGGTHSNQPQHF. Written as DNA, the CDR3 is TGTGCCTGGACTATAGGAGGGACCCATAGCAATCAGCCCCAGCATTTT.

The CDR3 sequence: CASSLTPGGGSNQPQHF. As DNA, the CDR3 is TGCGCCAGCAGCCTAACTCCAGGGGGAGGTAGCAATCAGCCCCAGCATTTT. The gene calls are TRBV4-1 and TRBJ1-5, with 7 nucleotides matching TRBD1. This CDR3 region has 17 residues. In germline, CDR1 is MGHRA, CDR2 YSYEKL. Trimming took 4 bases from V and 0 from J; bases not matched to a gene: 9.

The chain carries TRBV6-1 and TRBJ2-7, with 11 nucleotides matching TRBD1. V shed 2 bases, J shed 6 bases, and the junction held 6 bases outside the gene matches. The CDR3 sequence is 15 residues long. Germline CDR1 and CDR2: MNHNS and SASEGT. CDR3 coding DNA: TGTGCCAGCAGTGAACTAGGGACAGGGGGACGCGAGCAGTACTTC. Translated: CASSELGTGGREQYF.

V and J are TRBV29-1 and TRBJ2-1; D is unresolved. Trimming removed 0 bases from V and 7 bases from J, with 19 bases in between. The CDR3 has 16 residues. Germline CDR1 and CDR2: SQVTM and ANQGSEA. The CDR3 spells CSVEDWSVGVANEQFF. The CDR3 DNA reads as TGCAGCGTTGAAGATTGGTCAGTCGGCGTGGCGAATGAGCAGTTCTTC.

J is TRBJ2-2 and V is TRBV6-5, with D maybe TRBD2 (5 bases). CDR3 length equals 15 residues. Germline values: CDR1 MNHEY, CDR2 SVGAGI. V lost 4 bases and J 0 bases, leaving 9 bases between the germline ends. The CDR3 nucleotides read TGTGCCAGCAGTTGGACTTGGGCGAACACCGGGGAGCTGTTTTTT. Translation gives CASSWTWANTGELFF.